This TCR beta chain originates from a study of control samples from healthy donors and cancer patients (TCRdb year 2020). With regard to this clone: The clone's antigen remains unknown. No much larger clonotype is one base removed from it; base qualities were not supplied.

The library was generated by the immunoSEQ multiplex PCR assay. TCRdb re-hosts the immuneACCESS table, in-frame sequences only. Its copies lack some clones; in the studies checked, an unresolved V gene accounts for under half of them, and the cause for the rest is not known. This sample holds over 200,000 clones; roughly 82% were observed only once. Roughly 13% of the sample is taken by the ten largest. V lost 1 base and J lost 4 bases; the stretch between them is 10 bases long. The germline V gene (reference sequence) gives CDR1 as LGHDT and CDR2 as YNNKEL. The CDR3 runs 14 amino acids, cysteine and phenylalanine included. Left in the record is the CDR3 DNA by itself, 42 bases read in frame from the first base.

The sequencing input was PBMCs. The TCR comes from a woman aged 55-75 years with lung cancer. The chain links TRBV3-1 (or the pseudogene TRBV3-2) with TRBJ1-2; no confident D gene assignment can be made. At the DNA level, the sequence is TGTGCCAGCAGCCAAGGGACGATAGCCTATGGCTACACCTTC. This encodes CASSQGTIAYGYTF.